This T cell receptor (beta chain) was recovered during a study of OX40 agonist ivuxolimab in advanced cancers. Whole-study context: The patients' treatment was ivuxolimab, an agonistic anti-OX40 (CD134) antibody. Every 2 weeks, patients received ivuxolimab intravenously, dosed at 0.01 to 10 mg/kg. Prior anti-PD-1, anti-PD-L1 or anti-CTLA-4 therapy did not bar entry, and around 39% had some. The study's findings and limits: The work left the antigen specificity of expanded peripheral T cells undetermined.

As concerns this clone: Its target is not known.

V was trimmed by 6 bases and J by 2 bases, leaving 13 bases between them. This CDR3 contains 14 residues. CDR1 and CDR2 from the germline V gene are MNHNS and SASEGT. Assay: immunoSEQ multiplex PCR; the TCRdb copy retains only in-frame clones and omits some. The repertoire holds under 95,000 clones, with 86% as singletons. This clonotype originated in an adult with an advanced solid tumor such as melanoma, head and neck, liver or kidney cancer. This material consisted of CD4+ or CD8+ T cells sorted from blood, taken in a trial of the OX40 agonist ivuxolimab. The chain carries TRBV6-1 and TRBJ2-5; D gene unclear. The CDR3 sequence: CASSINSLQETQYF. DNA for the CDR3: TGTGCCAGCAGCATTAACAGTTTACAAGAGACCCAGTACTTC.